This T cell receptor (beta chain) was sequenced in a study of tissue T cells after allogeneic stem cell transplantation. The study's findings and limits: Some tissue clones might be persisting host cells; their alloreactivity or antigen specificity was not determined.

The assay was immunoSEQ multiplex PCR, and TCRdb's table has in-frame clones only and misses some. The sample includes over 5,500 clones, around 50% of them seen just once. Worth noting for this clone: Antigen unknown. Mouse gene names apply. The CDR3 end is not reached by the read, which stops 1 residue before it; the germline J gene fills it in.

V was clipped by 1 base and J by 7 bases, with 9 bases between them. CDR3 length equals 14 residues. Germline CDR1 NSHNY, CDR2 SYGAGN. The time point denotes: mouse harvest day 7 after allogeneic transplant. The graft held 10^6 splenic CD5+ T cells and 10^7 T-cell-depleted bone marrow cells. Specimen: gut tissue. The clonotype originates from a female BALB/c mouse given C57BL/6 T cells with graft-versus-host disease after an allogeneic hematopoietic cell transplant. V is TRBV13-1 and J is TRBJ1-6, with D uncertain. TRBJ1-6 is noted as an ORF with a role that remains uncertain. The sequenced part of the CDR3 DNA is TGTGCCAGCAGTGATTCGGGGAGGAATTCGCCCCTCTAC. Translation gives CASSDSGRNSPLY. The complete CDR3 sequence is CASSDSGRNSPLYF.